These T cell receptor beta chains were read from a single sample in a study of blood T cell repertoires in COVID-19. The repertoire was sequenced with immunoSEQ multiplex PCR; TCRdb's copy has only in-frame clones and lacks some. The data hold about 430,000 clones, with roughly 90% observed a single time. Sequences were obtained from PBMCs or T cells enriched from blood (not recorded which). The receptors stem from a woman between 18 and 30 years old who had been exposed to COVID-19. The CDR3 runs from the conserved cysteine through the conserved F or W. Fields, in order: V gene, D gene, J gene, clone size, CDR3 DNA, CDR3 protein. A D gene is named only where the DNA matches it firmly. For some rows the clone size is stated as once, few or many, or as a class when expanded; others skip it.

V: TRBV28; D: TRBD1; J: TRBJ1-5; size: -; DNA: TGTGCCAGCAGTACCCGAGGCAGGGGGGATCAGCCCCAGCATTTT; CDR3: CASSTRGRGDQPQHF
V: TRBV2; D: -; J: TRBJ2-1; size: -; DNA: TGTGCCAGCAGAATGCTTGTGGGGGGCTACAATGAGCAGTTCTTC; CDR3: CASRMLVGGYNEQFF
V: TRBV6-5; D: TRBD1; J: TRBJ1-1; size: -; DNA: TGTGCCAGCAGCGGGAAGGACAGGGGTTATGCTGAAGCTTTCTTT; CDR3: CASSGKDRGYAEAFF
V: TRBV6-4; D: TRBD2; J: TRBJ2-2; size: -; DNA: TGTGCCAGCAGTTGGACTAGCGGAAACACCGGGGAGCTGTTTTTT; CDR3: CASSWTSGNTGELFF
V: TRBV30; D: -; J: TRBJ1-2; size: -; DNA: TGTGCCCACCGGGACTTTTACGGCTACACCTTC; CDR3: CAHRDFYGYTF
V: TRBV7-8; D: TRBD2; J: TRBJ2-7; size: -; DNA: TGTGCCAGCAGCGCAACCGGCCGCGGGGGAGCCGAGCAGTACTTC; CDR3: CASSATGRGGAEQYF
V: TRBV2; D: TRBD1; J: TRBJ1-1; size: few; DNA: TGTGCCAGCCGACAGGGGGGGACTGAAGCTTTCTTT; CDR3: CASRQGGTEAFF
V: TRBV9; D: TRBD1; J: TRBJ1-4; size: -; DNA: TGTGCCAGCAGCGGAAACAGGGGGGGTGAAAAACTGTTTTTT; CDR3: CASSGNRGGEKLFF
V: TRBV20-1; D: -; J: TRBJ2-7; size: -; DNA: TGCAGTGCTAGTTCGACAGGCTACTACGAGCAGTACTTC; CDR3: CSASSTGYYEQYF
V: TRBV13; D: -; J: TRBJ2-2; size: -; DNA: TGTGCCAGCAGCTTAGGGGCGGGCTACACCGGGGAGCTGTTTTTT; CDR3: CASSLGAGYTGELFF
V: TRBV7-7; D: -; J: TRBJ2-3; size: once; DNA: TGTGCTAGCAGCTCGGGTCCTCAGGATACGCAGTATTTT; CDR3: CASSSGPQDTQYF
V: TRBV7-2; D: -; J: TRBJ1-6; size: -; DNA: TGTGCCAGCGCCACACTTTCCGGGATCAGTTCACCCCTCCACTTT; CDR3: CASATLSGISSPLHF
V: TRBV20-1; D: TRBD2; J: TRBJ2-5; size: -; DNA: TGCAGTGCTAGTTCCCCGGGACTAGCGGGACTCCGAGAGACCCAGTACTTC; CDR3: CSASSPGLAGLRETQYF